This is a list of T cell receptor beta chains from one sample in a study of T cells in Graves' hyperthyroidism and ophthalmopathy. Via MiXCR, TCRdb re-called the multiplex PCR reads, giving one row per CDR3 protein. The data show approximately 640,000 distinct CDR3 sequences, roughly 15% seen once. Sequencing used blood. The receptors originated from a woman aged 30 to 39 with Graves' hyperthyroidism. The CDR3 runs from the conserved cysteine through the conserved F or W. The D gene is left open where the match is weak. The size of a clone is reported for some rows only, either as once, few or many, or as a class for expanded clones.

j_gene	abundance	v_gene	d_gene	CDR3aa	CDR3nt
TRBJ2-5	NA	TRBV24-1	TRBD2	CATSDPRRGAISQETQYF	TGTGCCACCAGTGATCCCCGGCGGGGGGCGATAAGCCAAGAGACCCAGTACTTC
TRBJ1-3	many	TRBV11-2	NA	CASSLDPARSGNTIYF	TGTGCCAGCAGCTTAGACCCAGCCCGCTCTGGAAACACCATATATTTT
TRBJ2-3	NA	TRBV6-1	TRBD2	CASSGSTPGLSTDTQYF	TGTGCCAGCAGTGGGTCGACACCGGGACTATCCACAGATACGCAGTATTTT
TRBJ2-5	many	TRBV28	TRBD1	CAIRDRGRGETQYF	TGTGCCATCCGGGACAGGGGGCGCGGGGAGACCCAGTACTTC
TRBJ1-5	NA	TRBV19	NA	CASSMGTDAPQHF	TGTGCCAGTAGTATGGGCACTGACGCACCGCAGCATTTT
TRBJ2-7	NA	TRBV5-1	NA	CASSLVQGAASGEYF	TGCGCCAGCAGCTTGGTTCAGGGGGCGGCTAGCGGAGAGTACTTC
TRBJ2-7	few	TRBV6-1	NA	CASAGSVDEQYF	TGTGCCAGTGCGGGGTCTGTCGACGAGCAGTACTTC
TRBJ2-3	many	TRBV7-3	TRBD1	CASSLDRETDTQYF	TGTGCCAGCAGCTTGGACAGGGAGACAGATACGCAGTATTTT
TRBJ1-5	NA	TRBV13	NA	CASSSRDLGIDQPQHF	TGTGCCAGCAGCTCACGGGACTTGGGCATCGATCAGCCCCAGCATTTT
TRBJ1-4	NA	TRBV5-5	NA	CASSPRGGRTNEKLFF	TGTGCCAGCAGCCCCCGCGGGGGGAGAACTAATGAAAAACTGTTTTTT
TRBJ2-1	many	TRBV30	TRBD1	CAWSPSPTGRSEQFF	TGTGCCTGGAGTCCGTCGCCGACAGGGCGGAGTGAGCAGTTCTTC
TRBJ2-7	many	TRBV14	NA	CASSLSQGRVNSYEQYF	TGTGCCAGCAGCCTCAGTCAGGGGCGGGTGAACTCCTACGAGCAGTACTTC
TRBJ2-1	NA	TRBV5-1	NA	CASSVGTLSSYNEQFF	TGTGCCAGCAGCGTAGGCACTTTGAGCTCCTACAATGAGCAGTTCTTC
TRBJ1-4	NA	TRBV2	TRBD1	CASRPTGGAGKLFF	TGTGCCAGCAGGCCGACAGGGGGCGCGGGAAAACTGTTTTTT
TRBJ2-2	many	TRBV27	NA	CASSFSLGSGNTGELFF	TGTGCCAGCAGTTTCTCCCTGGGTAGCGGTAACACCGGGGAGCTGTTTTTT
TRBJ1-2	NA	TRBV5-1	NA	CASSLGAGDVYGYTF	TGCGCCAGCAGCTTGGGGGCAGGGGACGTCTATGGCTACACCTTC
TRBJ2-3	NA	TRBV24-1	TRBD1	CATSDLQGAGTDTQYF	TGTGCCACCAGTGATTTGCAGGGGGCTGGAACAGATACGCAGTATTTT
TRBJ2-7	NA	TRBV27	TRBD2	CASSLGGIAYEQYF	TGTGCCAGCAGCCTGGGGGGGATTGCCTACGAGCAGTACTTC
TRBJ1-4	many	TRBV7-9	NA	CASSEDRAGEKLFF	TGTGCCAGCAGCGAAGACAGAGCGGGTGAAAAACTGTTTTTT
TRBJ2-7	many	TRBV2	TRBD2	CASSEMGLAGEQYF	TGTGCCAGCAGTGAAATGGGACTAGCGGGCGAGCAGTACTTC
TRBJ2-7	many	TRBV5-1	TRBD1	CASSLAGTGSYEQYF	TGCGCCAGCAGCCTCGCCGGGACAGGGTCCTACGAGCAGTACTTC
TRBJ2-1	many	TRBV3-1	TRBD2	CASSQEAGADEQFF	TGTGCCAGCAGCCAAGAAGCGGGAGCTGATGAGCAGTTCTTC
TRBJ2-2	NA	TRBV4-1	NA	CASSLEEQRSSNTGELFF	TGCGCCAGCAGCCTAGAGGAACAGCGGAGTTCGAACACCGGGGAGCTGTTTTTT
TRBJ2-5	many	TRBV7-9	NA	CASSLYRAHPAGETQYF	TGTGCCAGCAGCTTATACAGGGCCCACCCGGCGGGGGAGACCCAGTACTTC
TRBJ2-3	many	TRBV3-1	TRBD2	CASSQASGTHDTQYF	TGTGCCAGCAGCCAAGCTAGCGGGACGCACGATACGCAGTATTTT
TRBJ1-3	NA	TRBV7-9	NA	CASSLEVGNTIYF	TGTGCCAGCAGCTTAGAGGTCGGAAACACCATATATTTT
TRBJ2-1	many	TRBV6-5	NA	CASSYSQKRWGEQFF	TGTGCCAGCAGTTACTCTCAGAAGAGATGGGGTGAGCAGTTCTTC
TRBJ1-1	few	TRBV11-2	NA	CASGINTEAFF	TGTGCCAGCGGTATAAACACTGAAGCTTTCTTT
TRBJ1-1	NA	TRBV28	NA	CASSVSDQLEAFF	TGTGCCAGCAGTGTCTCAGACCAACTTGAAGCTTTCTTT
TRBJ2-1	once	TRBV30	TRBD2	CAWETSGSYNEQFF	TGTGCCTGGGAGACTAGCGGCTCCTACAATGAGCAGTTCTTC
TRBJ1-2	many	TRBV11-3	NA	CASSLQSAAAGYTF	TGTGCCAGCAGCTTACAGTCCGCAGCTGCTGGCTACACCTTC
TRBJ2-3	NA	TRBV25-1	NA	CASSIRADYITDTQYF	TGTGCCAGCAGTATTCGAGCGGACTATATCACAGATACGCAGTATTTT
TRBJ2-1	NA	TRBV29-1	TRBD2	CSVGGGGGGINEQFF	TGCAGCGTCGGGGGTGGTGGGGGGGGGATCAATGAGCAGTTCTTC
TRBJ2-4	NA	TRBV3-1	NA	CASSQDGPGLTLGIQYF	TGTGCCAGCAGCCAAGATGGCCCGGGACTGACGTTAGGGATTCAGTACTTC
TRBJ1-4	few	TRBV27	TRBD1	CASKIIQGANEKLFF	TGTGCCAGCAAGATTATACAGGGGGCGAATGAAAAACTGTTTTTT
TRBJ2-5	few	TRBV28	TRBD2	CASSPSGMETQYF	TGTGCCAGCAGTCCGAGCGGGATGGAGACCCAGTACTTC
TRBJ1-2	few	TRBV11-1	TRBD1	CASSLSGGDGYTF	TGTGCCAGCAGCTTATCAGGGGGGGACGGCTACACCTTC
TRBJ2-1	few	TRBV29-1	TRBD2	CSLAGSYNEQFF	TGCTCACTAGCGGGTTCCTACAATGAGCAGTTCTTC
TRBJ2-7	few	TRBV12-5	TRBD2	CASGLVPRWTSGRSPSSYEQYF	TGTGCTAGTGGTTTGGTCCCCCGATGGACTAGCGGGAGGTCCCCGAGCTCCTACGAGCAGTACTTC
TRBJ2-1	many	TRBV6-5	TRBD1	CASSYSFFRQGVYYNEQFF	TGTGCCAGCAGTTACTCATTTTTCCGACAGGGGGTTTACTACAATGAGCAGTTCTTC
TRBJ2-5	many	TRBV7-2	TRBD2	CASSRGLARRETQYF	TGTGCCAGCAGCCGTGGACTAGCGAGGAGGGAGACCCAGTACTTC
TRBJ2-5	NA	TRBV18	NA	CASSPNLQETQYF	TGTGCCAGCTCACCTAACCTCCAAGAGACCCAGTACTTC
TRBJ2-7	NA	TRBV20-1	NA	CRVGRDLNEQYF	TGCAGGGTAGGCAGGGATTTGAACGAGCAGTACTTC
TRBJ2-7	many	TRBV28	TRBD2	CASSLRTSGNHEQYF	TGTGCCAGCAGTTTAAGGACTAGCGGGAACCACGAGCAGTACTTC
TRBJ1-5	NA	TRBV20-1	NA	CSARSSAGGFGNQPQHF	TGCAGTGCTAGATCATCCGCTGGGGGGTTCGGCAATCAGCCCCAGCATTTT
TRBJ2-7	many	TRBV2	TRBD1	CASSGTGGDSYEQYF	TGTGCCAGCAGCGGGACAGGGGGTGACTCCTACGAGCAGTACTTC
TRBJ2-7	NA	TRBV20-1	TRBD2	CSAWRDYQQYF	TGCAGTGCGTGGCGGGACTACCAGCAGTACTTC
TRBJ1-1	NA	TRBV5-4	NA	CASSFSVDTEAFF	TGTGCCAGCAGCTTTTCGGTTGACACTGAAGCTTTCTTT
TRBJ2-7	many	TRBV27	NA	CASSFRGRAYEQYF	TGTGCCAGCAGTTTCAGGGGCAGAGCCTACGAGCAGTACTTC
TRBJ2-4	few	TRBV10-3	NA	CATENRAKGENIQYF	TGTGCCACCGAGAACCGGGCCAAGGGGGAAAACATTCAGTACTTC
TRBJ2-1	NA	TRBV14	NA	CASSQDQVRNEQFF	TGTGCCAGCAGCCAAGATCAGGTCCGAAATGAGCAGTTCTTC
TRBJ1-1	NA	TRBV6-1	NA	CASGRAEAFF	TGTGCCAGCGGACGGGCTGAAGCTTTCTTT
TRBJ2-5	NA	TRBV18	TRBD1	CASSGRQGAETQYF	TGTGCCAGCTCAGGACGACAGGGGGCTGAGACCCAGTACTTC
TRBJ1-2	many	TRBV4-1	NA	CASSQDARDYGYTF	TGCGCCAGCAGCCAAGATGCGCGAGATTATGGCTACACCTTC
TRBJ2-7	many	TRBV12-3/TRBV12-4	TRBD1	CASSFGLGQPIEQYF	TGTGCCAGCAGCTTCGGCCTGGGACAGCCGATAGAGCAGTACTTC
TRBJ1-1	many	TRBV6-1	TRBD1	CASSYGTDGDSEAFF	TGTGCCAGCAGTTACGGGACAGACGGCGACTCTGAAGCTTTCTTT
TRBJ2-7	NA	TRBV5-1	NA	CASSSGRGARSYEQYF	TGCGCCAGCAGCTCGGGCCGGGGGGCGAGGTCCTACGAGCAGTACTTC
TRBJ2-5	few	TRBV6-1	NA	CASSEPNSQETQYF	TGTGCCAGCAGTGAACCCAACAGCCAAGAGACCCAGTACTTC
TRBJ1-5	many	TRBV27	NA	CASSNRGNQPQHF	TGTGCCAGCAGTAACAGGGGCAATCAGCCCCAGCATTTT
TRBJ2-5	few	TRBV25-1	TRBD1	CASREDRRETQYF	TGTGCCAGCAGGGAGGACAGGAGGGAGACCCAGTACTTC